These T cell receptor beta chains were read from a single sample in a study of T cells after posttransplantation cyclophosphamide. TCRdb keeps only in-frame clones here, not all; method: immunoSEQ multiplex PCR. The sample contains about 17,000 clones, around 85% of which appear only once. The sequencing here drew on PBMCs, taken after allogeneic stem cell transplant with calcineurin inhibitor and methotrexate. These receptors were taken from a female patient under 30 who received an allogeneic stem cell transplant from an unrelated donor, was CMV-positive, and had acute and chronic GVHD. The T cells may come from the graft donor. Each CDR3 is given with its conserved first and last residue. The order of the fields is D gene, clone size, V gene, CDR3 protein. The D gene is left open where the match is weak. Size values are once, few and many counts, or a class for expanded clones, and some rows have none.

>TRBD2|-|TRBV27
CASSFLPLGGSGTNTGELFF
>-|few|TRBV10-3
CAISTTGPNQPQHF
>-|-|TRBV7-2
CASTSTALYGYTF
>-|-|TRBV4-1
CASSQDGRNGYTF
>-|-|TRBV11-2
CASSGQGGTGELFF
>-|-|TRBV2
CASSEVFAGNEQFF
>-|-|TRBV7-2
CASSSSGIVLDEQYF
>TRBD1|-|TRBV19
CASRQGNNEQFF
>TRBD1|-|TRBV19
CASSWDSSYEQYF
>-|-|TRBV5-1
CASSLSGLGTGELFF
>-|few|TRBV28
CASSFGRATNQPQHF
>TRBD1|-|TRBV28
CASSHTGAPQPQHF
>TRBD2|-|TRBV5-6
CASSFPGLAYEQYF
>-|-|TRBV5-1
CASSLYDRDTDTQYF
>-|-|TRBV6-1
CASSDKAGNTEAFF
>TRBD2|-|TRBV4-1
CASSQGPSGNYEQYF
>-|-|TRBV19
CASSSGFSTDTQYF
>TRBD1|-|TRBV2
CASGQGGNSPLHF
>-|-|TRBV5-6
CASSFGGNTEAFF
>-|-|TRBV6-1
CASSERVWGGNQPQHF
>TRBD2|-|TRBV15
CATSLETSGTQYF
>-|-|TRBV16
CASSQGTASGANVLTF
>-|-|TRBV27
CASSLGAGELSF
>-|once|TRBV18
CASSPLPGETLEAFF
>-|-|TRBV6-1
CASHRNPDSNTEAFF
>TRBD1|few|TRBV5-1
CASNPGQGAGSYEQYF
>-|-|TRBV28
CASGMTRATSEQYF
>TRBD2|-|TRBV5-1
CASSPNGLAGGYEQYF
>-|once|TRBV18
CASSPRGDTGELFF
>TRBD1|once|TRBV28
CASSSPGTDFIRTQYF
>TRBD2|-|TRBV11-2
CASSFLASGSSETQYF
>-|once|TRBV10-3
CAISGRDGSSYEQYF
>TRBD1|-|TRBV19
CASSYGQGAYEQYF
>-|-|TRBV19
CASSIYLAEGGEQFF
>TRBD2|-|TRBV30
CAWSVSAGYEQYF
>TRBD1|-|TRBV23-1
CASSQLGQGADQETQYF
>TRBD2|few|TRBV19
CASSTKSGRNYEQYF
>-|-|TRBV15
CATSRNLAFQETQYF
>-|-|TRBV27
CASSRRGLVGTEAFF
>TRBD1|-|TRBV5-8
CASSFRTGTYFYGYTF
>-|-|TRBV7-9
CASSLGTNTGELFF
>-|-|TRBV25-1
CASWAGGSYEQYF
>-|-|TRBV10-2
CASSESEGEGPETQYF
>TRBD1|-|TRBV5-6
CASSNLLDRGTGELFF
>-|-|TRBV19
CASSIARNEQFF
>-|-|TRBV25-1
CASSDPGDSTYNEQFF
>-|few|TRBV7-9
CASSYTGDYGYTF
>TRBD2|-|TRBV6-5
CASSYSGLAGEYEQYF
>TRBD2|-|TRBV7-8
CASSSLAGVRHNEQFF